This T cell receptor (beta chain) was documented in a study of blood T cells in healthy people across ages. Whole-study results and caveats: Donor CMV status was unknown, possibly confounding expanded clonotype changes. Unsorted PBMCs prevented conclusive naive versus antigen-experienced comparison. The authors considered diversity estimates from one million T cells to be underestimates. Age brought a roughly linear fall in TCR beta diversity measured per million T cells.

This clonotype was counted many times. Antigen specificity is unknown. Using a J-beta primer mix together with a sample-barcoded 5' primer, a second PCR was run for roughly 6 to 11 cycles. TCRdb re-called the 5' RACE reads through MiXCR, storing one row per CDR3 protein. In the table there are about 1.5 million distinct CDR3 sequences, 35% to 45% of which are singletons. This CDR3 is 14 amino acids long. After removal of 6 bases from V and 7 bases from J, the junction contained 14 bases not matched to a gene. CDR1 and CDR2 (germline): SQVTM, ANQGSEA. This sequence was found in a woman under 30 in good health. V is TRBV29-1 and J is TRBJ2-5; 7 bases are shared with TRBD2. Sequencing used blood. The CDR3 sequence: CSVYSGSLGGTQYF. The CDR3 DNA is TGCAGCGTGTATAGCGGGTCGCTTGGAGGGACCCAGTACTTC.